Below, 22 T cell receptor beta chains from the same sample are listed, as sequenced in a study of T cell responses to AZD1222 COVID-19 vaccine. Profiling relied on immunoSEQ multiplex PCR, and the TCRdb table lists in-frame clones only, not all of them. Among around 84,000 clones listed, 80% to 90% were seen once. The material was peripheral blood, obtained on day 0 of AZD1222 vaccination. These receptors were collected from an adult in good health.

This rearrangement joins TRBV6-5 to TRBJ1-3; tentatively, D is TRBD1 (6 bases). The CDR3 spans 14 residues. The germline gives CDR1 MNHEY, CDR2 SVGAGI. Trimming took off 6 bases at V and 2 bases at J, with 11 bases between the two ends. The CDR3 is CASSNQGTGNTIYF. The DNA of the CDR3 is TGTGCCAGCAGCAACCAGGGGACTGGAAACACCATATATTTT.

The rearrangement links TRBV7-3 to TRBJ1-1; D is possibly TRBD1 (5 bases). Germline loops: CDR1 SGHTA, CDR2 FQGTGA. The CDR3 consists of 14 residues. Trimming took 1 base from V and 6 from J, leaving 12 bases between them. CDR3 region: CASSLIGRDAEAFF. CDR3 sequence (DNA): TGTGCCAGCAGCTTAATAGGCAGGGACGCTGAAGCTTTCTTT.

V usage is TRBV11-2 and J usage is TRBJ2-7; D is perhaps TRBD1 (6 bases). Trimming cost V 4 bases and J 3 bases, with 13 bases left between them. The CDR3 is 14 amino acids. The germline V gene has CDR1 SGHAT and CDR2 FQNNGV. The CDR3 DNA follows: TGTGCCAGCAGCTCCCGTGGACAGTACTACGAGCAGTACTTC. Protein: CASSSRGQYYEQYF.

V usage is TRBV7-2 and J usage is TRBJ2-7; D gene uncertain. The CDR3 covers 13 residues. CDR1 SGHTA and CDR2 FQGNSA come from the germline V gene. Trimming left V 1 base short and J 3 bases short, with 7 bases between. This chain's CDR3 is CASSLGLLYEQYF. As DNA, the CDR3 is TGTGCCAGCAGCTTAGGACTGCTCTACGAGCAGTACTTC.

The chain has TRBV3-1 (or the pseudogene TRBV3-2) and TRBJ2-7; TRBD2 matches 10 bases. CDR3 length equals 16 residues. Germline V gives CDR1 LGHDT, CDR2 YNNKEL (reference sequence). The trim removed 2 bases at V and 1 base at J, leaving 5 bases unmatched. This CDR3 reads CASSQHGTSVSYEQYF. The CDR3 DNA sequence: TGTGCCAGCAGCCAACATGGGACTAGCGTATCCTACGAGCAGTACTTC.

The chain has TRBV28 and TRBJ1-5; D not resolved. Trimming removed 5 bases at V and 6 bases at J, with 8 bases between. Germline V gene lookup returns CDR1 MDHEN and CDR2 SYDVKM. This CDR3 comprises 12 residues. The CDR3 sequence is CASSGQAQPQHF. CDR3 DNA sequence: TGTGCCAGCAGTGGGCAAGCTCAGCCCCAGCATTTT.

The gene calls are TRBV27 and TRBJ1-1, with 9 bases fitting TRBD1. CDR1 is MNHEY, CDR2 SMNVEV, per germline (reference sequence). The V segment lost 4 bases and the J segment 5 bases; nucleotides outside the gene matches: 8. The length of the CDR3 is 15 residues. CDR3 sequence: CASSSSYRGRTEAFF. CDR3 bases: TGTGCCAGCAGTTCGTCATACAGGGGGCGAACTGAAGCTTTCTTT.

The chain employs TRBV5-1 and TRBJ2-2; the match to TRBD1 covers 10 bases. After removal of 4 bases from V and 7 bases from J, the junction contained 7 bases not matched to a gene. Per germline, CDR1 SGHRS and CDR2 YFSETQ. This CDR3 is 15 amino acids long. This CDR3 is CASSGGGQGLGELFF. The CDR3 DNA is TGCGCCAGCAGCGGAGGGGGACAGGGGCTCGGGGAGCTGTTTTTT.

This clone was found a few times. V usage is TRBV6-4 and J usage is TRBJ2-5; 9 bases align to TRBD2. Trimming cost V 6 bases and J 2 bases; bases outside gene matches: 7. Germline CDR1 MRHNA, CDR2 SNTAGT. CDR3 length: 15 amino acids. The CDR3 DNA reads TGTGCCAGCAGCCGTCTAGCGGGGTCTCAAGAGACCCAGTACTTC. It codes for CASSRLAGSQETQYF.

The V call is TRBV2, the J call TRBJ1-4; D is possibly TRBD1 (5 bases). CDR1 is SNHLY and CDR2 is FYNNEI in the germline V gene. Deletions cut 6 bases from V and 7 bases from J, with 15 bases between. This CDR3 is 14 amino acids long. As DNA, the CDR3 is TGTGCCAGCAGCGCAGGGTTTAATGCTGAAAAACTGTTTTTT. Its protein is CASSAGFNAEKLFF. The complete variable domain, with remaining parts taken from reference TRBV2 and TRBJ1-4, reads EPEVTQTPSHQVTQMGQEVILRCVPISNHLYFYWYRQILGQKVEFLVSFYNNEISEKSEIFDDQFSVERPDGSNFTLKIRSTKLEDSAMYFCASSAGFNAEKLFFGSGTQLSVL.

V and J are TRBV18 and TRBJ2-2, with 8 nucleotides matching TRBD1. J gave up 1 base and V 3 bases, and 4 bases lay outside the gene matches. Per the germline V gene, CDR1 is KGHSH and CDR2 is LQKENI. The length of the CDR3 is 16 residues. The CDR3 region is CASSPLGTGNTGELFF. Here the CDR3 DNA reads TGTGCCAGCTCACCCCTCGGGACAGGGAACACCGGGGAGCTGTTTTTT.

The V gene is TRBV20-1, the J gene TRBJ2-7; D call uncertain. The CDR3 consists of 11 residues. Trimming removed 5 bases at V and 0 bases at J, with 5 bases between. Germline V gene lookup returns CDR1 DFQATT and CDR2 SNEGSKA (reference sequence). The chain's CDR3 is CSAPHSYEQYF. CDR3 DNA: TGCAGTGCTCCTCACTCCTACGAGCAGTACTTC.

As to this clone: Its ends do not fully match the called genes, so a read error is possible. J is TRBJ2-7 and V is TRBV7-2; 8 nucleotides match TRBD1. Germline V CDR1 and CDR2: SGHTA, FQGNSA. The CDR3 is 16 amino acids. The CDR3 nucleotides are TGTGCCAGCAGCCTAGCCGCCAGGGACAGGCCTTACGAGCAGTACTTC. Translation: CASSLAARDRPYEQYF.

This clone was picked up a small number of times. The V gene is TRBV7-3, the J gene TRBJ1-2; TRBD1 matches 7 bases. This CDR3 is 16 amino acids long. V was pared by 2 bases and J by 6 bases, with 12 bases of the junction left unmatched. Germline V gene lookup returns CDR1 SGHTA and CDR2 FQGTGA. CDR3 nucleotide sequence: TGTGCCAGCAGCTTATATAGGGAGACAGGGTATGATGGCTACACCTTC. It specifies CASSLYRETGYDGYTF. Looking up the rest from reference TRBV7-3 and TRBJ1-2 gives the full variable domain: GAGVSQTPSNKVTEKGKYVELRCDPISGHTALYWYRQSLGQGPEFLIYFQGTGAADDSGLPNDRFFAVRPEGSVSTLKIQRTERGDSAVYLCASSLYRETGYDGYTFGSGTRLTVV.

This clone occurred a few times. This sequence joins TRBV5-4 and TRBJ1-6; possible D gene TRBD1, 6 bases. Germline loops: CDR1 SGHNT, CDR2 YYREEE (reference sequence). The CDR3 consists of 18 residues. Trimming stripped 1 base from V and 10 bases from J, with 24 bases between. CDR3 sequence reads: CASSLFANLGARGSPLHF. The CDR3 coding sequence is TGTGCCAGCAGCTTGTTCGCGAACTTGGGGGCCCGAGGATCACCCCTCCACTTT.

CDR3 loop: CSARDPEQFF. The CDR3 region has the DNA TGCAGTGCTAGAGATCCAGAGCAGTTCTTC. The chain links TRBV20-1 to TRBJ2-1; D uncertain. Between the trimmed V and J ends, which lost 0 bases and 10 bases, there was a span of 4 bases. The CDR3 has 10 amino acids. Per germline, CDR1 DFQATT and CDR2 SNEGSKA (reference sequence).

The genes are TRBV6-2 or TRBV6-3 and TRBJ1-2, with no clear D. The V gene lost 0 bases and the J gene lost 0 bases, with 8 bases spanning the gap. From germline, CDR1 is MNHEY and CDR2 SVGEGT. The CDR3 spans 15 residues. This CDR3 reads CASSYSEEANYGYTF. The CDR3 DNA reads TGTGCCAGCAGTTACTCGGAGGAGGCTAACTATGGCTACACCTTC.

This chain links TRBV25-1 with TRBJ1-5; TRBD1 is a possible D gene (6 bases). CDR1 is MGHDK, CDR2 SYGVNS, per germline. The germline V and J ends were trimmed by 3 bases and 0 bases, with 9 bases remaining between them. The CDR3 has 15 amino acids. The CDR3, as DNA: TGTGCCAGCAGTGATACAGGGAGTAGCAATCAGCCCCAGCATTTT. Residues: CASSDTGSSNQPQHF.

The chain has TRBV30 and TRBJ2-5; D remains unclear. The CDR3 is 14 residues long. The V gene lost 3 bases and the J gene lost 5 bases, with 16 bases spanning the gap. Germline CDR1 reads GTSNPN; CDR2 reads SVGIG (reference sequence). Here the CDR3 DNA reads TGTGCCTGGAGGGGCTCACCGGTCGGGGAGACCCAGTACTTC. This translates into CAWRGSPVGETQYF.

J is TRBJ2-7 and V is TRBV4-1; maybe TRBD2 (5 bases). V was clipped by 2 bases and J by 6 bases, with 17 bases between them. CDR3 length: 15 amino acids. Germline V gives CDR1 MGHRA, CDR2 YSYEKL. The CDR3 loop reads CASSQRSGEFGEQYF. CDR3 nucleotides: TGCGCCAGCAGCCAAAGGTCCGGGGAGTTTGGCGAGCAGTACTTC.

The chain combines TRBV7-9 with TRBJ1-1; possibly TRBD1 for D (5 bases). Germline V gene data show CDR1 as SEHNR and CDR2 as FQNEAQ (reference sequence). Trimming took off 1 base at V and 11 bases at J, with 8 bases between the two ends. This CDR3 region has 11 residues. CDR3 region: CASSLEGMAFF. CDR3 DNA: TGTGCCAGCAGCTTAGAGGGGATGGCTTTCTTT.

J is TRBJ2-2 and V is TRBV18, with unresolved D. Trimming left V 0 bases short and J 5 bases short, with 13 bases between. The V gene's germline CDR1 is KGHSH and CDR2 LQKENI. CDR3 size: 16 residues. The CDR3 reads CASSPPEKRATGELFF. As DNA, the CDR3 is TGTGCCAGCTCACCACCCGAAAAAAGGGCAACCGGGGAGCTGTTTTTT.